At least ten counts were recorded for the clone carrying this T cell receptor (beta chain). What it binds is not known. The sample comes from a study of Graves' ophthalmopathy and Graves' hyperthyroidism. Broader study findings: Ophthalmopathy versus stable hyperthyroidism: 13-signature model gave roughly 88% sensitivity, less than 83% specificity.

The CDR3 spans 18 residues. CDR1 and CDR2 from the germline V gene are SNHLY and FYNNEI. Germline trimming cut 6 bases from V and 4 bases from J; bases unmatched to any gene: 16. Researchers took RNA transcripts and amplified TCR beta CDR3 regions from them. Investigators did first-round RT-PCR with HTBI primers, then second-round multiplex PCR. TCRdb called the multiplex PCR reads again in MiXCR, with one record for every CDR3 protein. This sample has a few hundred thousand distinct CDR3 sequences, with about 17% found just once. The chain uses TRBV2 and TRBJ1-5; 9 bases agree with TRBD1. This TCR was sampled from a woman aged 18-30 years with Graves' ophthalmopathy. Sample: peripheral blood. The CDR3: CASSPGGTGRIVNQPQHF. In DNA, the CDR3 is TGTGCCAGCAGCCCAGGGGGGACAGGGAGGATAGTTAATCAGCCCCAGCATTTT. The entire variable domain, with the rest obtained from reference TRBV2 and TRBJ1-5, is as follows: EPEVTQTPSHQVTQMGQEVILRCVPISNHLYFYWYRQILGQKVEFLVSFYNNEISEKSEIFDDQFSVERPDGSNFTLKIRSTKLEDSAMYFCASSPGGTGRIVNQPQHFGDGTRLSIL.